One and the same sample provided the 23 T cell receptor beta chains below, sequenced in a study of T cells in Graves' hyperthyroidism and ophthalmopathy. Amplification targeted TCR beta CDR3 regions from RNA transcripts. The HTBI primer set was used in a first-round RT-PCR of the TCR CDR3. A single record per CDR3 protein comes from TCRdb applying MiXCR to the multiplex PCR reads. The table lists approximately 430,000 distinct CDR3 sequences, about 15% of them singletons, with roughly 7.4% in the top ten. Sequencing was carried out using blood. These receptors were taken from a woman in her late teens or twenties with Graves' hyperthyroidism.

In its sample, this clonotype was seen many times. The chain is built from TRBV9 and TRBJ2-1; possibly TRBD2 for D (6 bases). Germline V gives CDR1 SGDLS, CDR2 YYNGEE. Trimming took 0 bases from V and 8 from J, leaving 18 bases between them. The CDR3 is 16 residues long. The CDR3 bases are TGTGCCAGCAGCGTAGTTTTGGAGGGAGAAGGCGATGAGCAGTTCTTC. As protein: CASSVVLEGEGDEQFF.

The chain uses TRBV20-1 and TRBJ2-3; D unclear. In germline, CDR1 is DFQATT, CDR2 SNEGSKA (reference sequence). This CDR3 is built from 14 residues. V was shortened by 5 bases and J by 0 bases, with 12 bases between the two germline ends. DNA of the CDR3: TGCAGTGCTGCTCAGGCCACTAGCACAGATACGCAGTATTTT. It translates to CSAAQATSTDTQYF.

This clonotype was seen a few times. The chain couples TRBV19 to TRBJ2-3; TRBD2 matches at 7 bases. Germline lookup yields CDR1 LNHDA and CDR2 SQIVND (reference sequence). The CDR3 spans 13 residues. V lost 3 bases and J lost 8; bases outside the gene matches: 5. The CDR3: CASSITGGGTQYF. The CDR3 nucleotides read TGTGCCAGTAGTATCACGGGGGGAGGTACGCAGTATTTT.

This clonotype was observed a handful of times. The V gene is TRBV10-3, the J gene TRBJ2-3; 12 nucleotides match TRBD2. Germline V lookup: CDR1 ENHRY, CDR2 SYGVKD. The CDR3 runs 16 residues. V shed 3 bases and J 5 bases; nucleotides not matched to a gene: 6. CDR3 protein: CAISDASGRARDTQYF. The DNA for the CDR3 is TGTGCCATCAGTGATGCTAGCGGGAGGGCGAGAGATACGCAGTATTTT.

This clonotype was observed many times. This chain uses TRBV20-1 with TRBJ1-6; the D is unclear. The CDR3 is 14 amino acids. V was clipped by 3 bases and J by 5 bases, with 11 bases between them. CDR1 is DFQATT, CDR2 SNEGSKA, per germline (reference sequence). CDR3 amino acids: CSARGGRNNSPLHF. The CDR3 DNA reads TGCAGTGCTAGGGGTGGTCGAAATAATTCACCCCTCCACTTT.

The chain couples TRBV9 to TRBJ2-1; D uncertain. Trimming removed 1 base from V and 5 bases from J, with 7 bases in between. The germline V gene encodes CDR1 SGDLS and CDR2 YYNGEE. CDR3 size: 13 residues. CDR3 DNA sequence: TGTGCCAGCAGCGTATGGAATGACAATGAGCAGTTCTTC. This sequence encodes CASSVWNDNEQFF.

This clonotype was observed at least ten times. The chain has TRBV6-1 and TRBJ2-3; 7 positions match TRBD1. J gave up 8 bases and V 4 bases, and 6 bases lay outside the gene matches. CDR3 size: 13 residues. Germline-derived CDR1 and CDR2 are MNHNS and SASEGT. CDR3 sequence (DNA): TGTGCCAGCAGTGCCACAGGGGAAGGTACGCAGTATTTT. The encoded protein is CASSATGEGTQYF.

This clonotype was recorded many times. This chain links TRBV6-5 with TRBJ2-3; TRBD2 matches 8 bases. The CDR3 is 16 residues long. J was trimmed by 1 base and V by 4 bases; bases with no gene match: 7. CDR1 and CDR2 from the germline V gene are MNHEY and SVGAGI. CDR3 nucleotides: TGTGCCAGCAGTTCTGGAGCGGGAGTCGGCACAGATACGCAGTATTTT. It codes for CASSSGAGVGTDTQYF.

This clonotype was observed at least ten times. The gene calls are TRBV9 and TRBJ2-1; 9 bases align to TRBD2. Germline loops: CDR1 SGDLS, CDR2 YYNGEE. CDR3 length: 18 amino acids. With V trimmed by 0 bases and J by 5 bases, 12 bases remained unmatched. The CDR3 sequence is CASSVAPIVVAGDNEQFF. The CDR3 DNA reads TGTGCCAGCAGCGTAGCGCCCATCGTGGTAGCGGGGGACAATGAGCAGTTCTTC.

This clonotype was detected many times. The J gene is TRBJ1-1, the V gene TRBV7-9, with D hard to call. Germline assignment: CDR1 SEHNR and CDR2 FQNEAQ (reference sequence). The ends were cut back, 1 base at V and 5 bases at J, with 11 bases in the middle. The CDR3 has 14 amino acids. CDR3 residues: CASSLGAGATEAFF. Written as DNA, the CDR3 is TGTGCCAGCAGCTTAGGTGCCGGCGCTACTGAAGCTTTCTTT. Full variable domain (missing parts from reference TRBV7-9 and TRBJ1-1): DTGVSQNPRHKITKRGQNVTFRCDPISEHNRLYWYRQTLGQGPEFLTYFQNEAQLEKSRLLSDRFSAERPKGSFSTLEIQRTEQGDSAMYLCASSLGAGATEAFFGQGTRLTVV.

This clonotype was picked up a small number of times. V is TRBV28 and J is TRBJ2-4; TRBD2 aligns across 11 bases. Trimming at V came to 2 bases and at J to 10 bases, leaving 7 bases not matched to a gene. CDR3 size: 15 residues. The germline gives CDR1 MDHEN, CDR2 SYDVKM. CDR3: CASSLTASGGKIQYF. The CDR3 DNA reads TGTGCCAGCAGTTTAACGGCTAGCGGGGGGAAAATTCAGTACTTC.

This clonotype was found many times. The chain recombines TRBV28 with TRBJ2-1; D perhaps matches TRBD2 (7 bases). V lost 5 bases, J lost 7 bases, and 15 bases lay in between. Germline loops: CDR1 MDHEN, CDR2 SYDVKM. This CDR3 spans 14 amino acids. CDR3 nucleotides: TGTGCCAGCAGTAGAGGCGGGGGCCGGAATGAGCAGTTCTTC. It translates to CASSRGGGRNEQFF.

This clonotype has a handful of counts. The gene calls are TRBV4-1 and TRBJ2-2, with D maybe TRBD2 (5 bases). Trimming cost V 0 bases and J 3 bases, with 14 bases left between them. CDR3 length: 17 residues. Germline CDR1 MGHRA, CDR2 YSYEKL. The CDR3 loop reads CASSQEREPRDTGELFF. The CDR3 nucleotides are TGCGCCAGCAGCCAAGAGAGGGAACCCCGAGACACCGGGGAGCTGTTTTTT.

The J gene is TRBJ2-1, the V gene TRBV4-1; D is uncertain. Trimming shortened V by 2 bases and J by 8 bases, and 10 bases separated the two germline ends. Per the germline V gene, CDR1 is MGHRA and CDR2 is YSYEKL. The CDR3 runs 13 residues. CDR3: CASSQQSLDEQFF. Written as DNA, the CDR3 is TGCGCCAGCAGCCAACAGTCTTTGGATGAGCAGTTCTTC.

The chain uses TRBV19 and TRBJ2-3, with 7 bases identical to TRBD1. The junction had 24 bases not matched to a gene; V was cut back by 5 bases and J by 7 bases. This CDR3 has 19 amino acids. Germline CDR1 reads LNHDA; CDR2 reads SQIVND (reference sequence). CDR3 coding DNA: TGTGCCAGTAGTCCCACGGGCCCCACGGACAGGCGCCTCAGTAATACGCAGTATTTT. Its translation is CASSPTGPTDRRLSNTQYF.

This clonotype was seen at least ten times. J is TRBJ1-6 and V is TRBV7-9; 11 bases match TRBD1. The V gene end was trimmed by 4 bases and the J gene end by 6 bases; junction bases not matched to a gene: 8. The CDR3 length is 17 residues. Germline V gene data show CDR1 as SEHNR and CDR2 as FQNEAQ (reference sequence). The CDR3 is CASSSPSGTGGNSPLHF. The DNA of the CDR3 is TGTGCCAGCAGCTCCCCTTCCGGGACAGGGGGTAATTCACCCCTCCACTTT.

This clonotype was detected many times. This chain connects TRBV27 to TRBJ1-2; D is unresolved. With 5 bases removed from V and 2 bases from J, the gap between germline ends came to 9 bases. This CDR3 is built from 13 residues. Germline CDR1 and CDR2: MNHEY and SMNVEV (reference sequence). The CDR3 DNA reads as TGTGCCAGCAGTCCGCGCAGGAACTATGGCTACACCTTC. This codes for CASSPRRNYGYTF.

The sample holds many counts of this clonotype. The V and J genes are TRBV5-1 and TRBJ2-3; 8 positions agree with TRBD2. The CDR3 sequence is 18 residues long. The junction had 14 bases not matched to a gene; V was cut back by 3 bases and J by 2 bases. The germline CDR1 and CDR2 sequences are SGHRS and YFSETQ. The CDR3 DNA is TGCGCCAGCAGCTCGGAGATAGCGGGGTATCTTAACACAGATACGCAGTATTTT. Its protein product is CASSSEIAGYLNTDTQYF.

There are many counts of this clonotype. The genes are TRBV20-1 and TRBJ1-2; TRBD1 agrees at 11 bases. CDR3 size: 14 residues. Germline loops: CDR1 DFQATT, CDR2 SNEGSKA (reference sequence). V shed 1 base and J 6 bases; nucleotides not matched to a gene: 4. The CDR3 region has the DNA TGCAGTGCTAGAGTACCGGGACAGGGGGATGGCTACACCTTC. This translates into CSARVPGQGDGYTF.

The J gene is TRBJ2-3, the V gene TRBV9; D call uncertain. The V gene's germline CDR1 is SGDLS and CDR2 YYNGEE. The CDR3 is made up of 12 amino acids. Trimming removed 0 bases from V and 5 bases from J, with 4 bases in between. The CDR3 nucleotides read TGTGCCAGCAGCGTAGCTCTAGATACGCAGTATTTT. It codes for CASSVALDTQYF.

The chain employs TRBV25-1 and TRBJ1-3, with 8 bases aligning to TRBD1. The germline V gene has CDR1 MGHDK and CDR2 SYGVNS. This CDR3 has 16 amino acids. Germline trimming cut 2 bases from V and 3 bases from J; bases unmatched to any gene: 6. The CDR3 DNA reads as TGTGCCAGCAGTGAACCCCAGGGGGCTAGTGGAAACACCATATATTTT. Amino acids: CASSEPQGASGNTIYF.

This clonotype has at least ten counts. The V and J genes are TRBV7-3 and TRBJ2-1, with 8 bases lining up with TRBD2. Trimming at V came to 5 bases and at J to 3 bases, leaving 6 bases not matched to a gene. The CDR3 extends over 15 amino acids. The germline V gene has CDR1 SGHTA and CDR2 FQGTGA. In DNA, the CDR3 is TGTGCCAGCAGCCCCCGACTAGCGCGCTACAATGAGCAGTTCTTC. Translation: CASSPRLARYNEQFF.

In this sample, this clonotype turned up many times. This chain links TRBV3-1 with TRBJ2-5, with TRBD2 matching 14 bases. CDR1 and CDR2 from the germline V gene are LGHDT and YNNKEL (reference sequence). The junction had 15 bases not matched to a gene; V was cut back by 4 bases and J by 5 bases. There are 19 residues in the CDR3. In nucleotides, the CDR3 is TGTGCCAGCAGCCCCCACTCGACTAGCGGGGGGGCCTGGAGGGAGACCCAGTACTTC. Its protein is CASSPHSTSGGAWRETQYF.